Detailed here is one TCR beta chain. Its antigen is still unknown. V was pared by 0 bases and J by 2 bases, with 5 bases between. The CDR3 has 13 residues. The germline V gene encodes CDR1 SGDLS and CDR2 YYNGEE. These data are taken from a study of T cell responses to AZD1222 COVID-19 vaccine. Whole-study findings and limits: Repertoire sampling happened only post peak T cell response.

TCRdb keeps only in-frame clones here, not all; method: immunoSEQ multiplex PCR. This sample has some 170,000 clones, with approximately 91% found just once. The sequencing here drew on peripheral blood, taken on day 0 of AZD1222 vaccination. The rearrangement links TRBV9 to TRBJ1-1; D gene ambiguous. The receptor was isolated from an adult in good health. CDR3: CASSVEINTEAFF. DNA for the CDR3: TGTGCCAGCAGCGTAGAGATAAACACTGAAGCTTTCTTT. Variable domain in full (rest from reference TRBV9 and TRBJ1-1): DSGVTQTPKHLITATGQRVTLRCSPRSGDLSVYWYQQSLDQGLQFLIQYYNGEERAKGNILERFSAQQFPDLHSELNLSSLELGDSALYFCASSVEINTEAFFGQGTRLTVV.